A single sample is the source of the 10 T cell receptor beta chains below, sequenced in a study of blood T cells in healthy people across ages. A sample-barcoded 5' primer and a J-beta primer mix were used in a second PCR of roughly 6 to 12 cycles. TCRdb processed the 5' RACE reads anew with MiXCR; each CDR3 protein has one entry. Among 720,000 or so distinct CDR3 sequences listed, 40% to 45% were seen once. Specimen: blood. The receptor set was obtained from a man older than 75 in good health.

Many counts were recorded for this clonotype. This chain links TRBV4-3 with TRBJ2-5, with 9 bases identical to TRBD1. This CDR3 is built from 16 residues. Germline CDR1 and CDR2: LGHNA and YSLEER. V lost 4 bases to trimming and J lost 5 bases; unmatched junction nucleotides: 11. CDR3 nucleotides: TGCGCCAGCAGCCGAGATCCGGGACAGGGAGCTGAGACCCAGTACTTC. This translates into CASSRDPGQGAETQYF.

This clonotype was picked up a small number of times. The J gene is TRBJ2-7, the V gene TRBV28, with D tentatively TRBD2 (5 bases). Germline loops: CDR1 MDHEN, CDR2 SYDVKM. The CDR3 runs 15 residues. The V end was cut by 6 bases, the J end by 4 bases, with 19 bases between. In nucleotides, the CDR3 is TGTGCCAGCAGCAGCAGCAGCGCTAGCTATTACGAGCAGTACTTC. It codes for CASSSSSASYYEQYF. Full variable domain (outside the CDR3, taken from reference TRBV28 and TRBJ2-7): DVKVTQSSRYLVKRTGEKVFLECVQDMDHENMFWYRQDPGLGLRLIYFSYDVKMKEKGDIPEGYSVSREKKERFSLILESASTNQTSMYLCASSSSSASYYEQYFGPGTRLTVT.

J is TRBJ2-5 and V is TRBV7-2; 14 positions agree with TRBD2. The J call is in doubt because the DNA end fits TRBJ2-7 better. Germline assignment: CDR1 SGHTA and CDR2 FQGNSA. CDR3 size: 17 residues. In nucleotides, the CDR3 is TGTGCCAGCAGCCGCCCCCCCCGGACTAGCGGGAGGTACGAGCAGTACTTC. Translating gives CASSRPPRTSGRYEQYF.

This rearrangement joins TRBV6-6 to TRBJ2-7, with 9 bases lining up with TRBD2. After removal of 6 bases from V and 2 bases from J, the junction contained 8 bases not matched to a gene. Germline V gene sequence: CDR1 MNHNY, CDR2 SVGAGI (reference sequence). This CDR3 has 15 amino acids. The CDR3 protein is CASRVSGGTTYEQYF. CDR3 DNA sequence: TGTGCCAGCAGAGTTAGCGGGGGAACTACCTACGAGCAGTACTTC.

This clonotype is a singleton in its sample. This sequence joins TRBV14 and TRBJ2-7, with D uncertain. The assigned J gene may be wrong: the sequence end matches TRBJ2-5 better. The CDR3 has 12 amino acids. Germline CDR1 reads SGHDN; CDR2 reads FVKESK. The CDR3 loop reads CASSQWTQTQYF. The DNA of the CDR3 is TGTGCCAGCAGCCAATGGACCCAGACCCAGTACTTC.

The rearrangement uses TRBV2 and TRBJ2-7, with 10 nucleotides matching TRBD2. Germline V gene data show CDR1 as SNHLY and CDR2 as FYNNEI. Trimming removed 5 bases from V and 7 bases from J; junction bases left unmatched: 11. CDR3 size: 15 residues. The CDR3 region has the DNA TGTGCCAGCAGTTACGAGCGGGAGGGCTACAATGAGCAGTACTTC. Translating gives CASSYEREGYNEQYF.

Ten or more counts support this clonotype. The chain links TRBV9 to TRBJ2-1, with D possibly being TRBD1 (6 bases). CDR3 length: 16 residues. Trimming took 4 bases from V and 1 from J, leaving 15 bases between them. CDR1 is SGDLS, CDR2 YYNGEE, per germline. CDR3 in DNA: TGTGCCAGCAGCCCGAGGACGGGGACATCCTACAATGAGCAGTTCTTC. Translated, it gives CASSPRTGTSYNEQFF.

This clonotype is a singleton in its sample. V usage is TRBV6-1 and J usage is TRBJ2-1; D is unresolved. V was trimmed by 4 bases and J by 9 bases, leaving 16 bases between them. The CDR3 length is 14 residues. Per the germline V gene, CDR1 is MNHNS and CDR2 is SASEGT. CDR3 in amino acids: CASSVPVMRSEQFF. CDR3 nucleotide sequence: TGTGCCAGCAGTGTCCCGGTAATGAGGAGTGAGCAGTTCTTC.

As concerns this clonotype: This may be a read error, as it is one base from a much larger clone. The chain uses TRBV13 and TRBJ1-6; 8 bases are a match to TRBD1. CDR1 is PRHDT, CDR2 FYEKMQ, per germline (reference sequence). The CDR3 sequence is 16 residues long. The V segment lost 3 bases and the J segment 5 bases; nucleotides outside the gene matches: 6. CDR3 in DNA: TGTGCCAGCAGCTTGGTCGGGACAGGCAATAATTCACCCCTCCACTTT. The encoded protein is CASSLVGTGNNSPLHF. Looking up the rest from reference TRBV13 and TRBJ1-6 gives the full variable domain: AAGVIQSPRHLIKEKRETATLKCYPIPRHDTVYWYQQGPGQDPQFLISFYEKMQSDKGSIPDRFSAQQFSDYHSELNMSSLELGDSALYFCASSLVGTGNNSPLHFGNGTRLTVT.

The chain couples TRBV9 to TRBJ2-5, with TRBD2 as a possible D gene (6 bases). CDR3 size: 14 residues. Trimming pared 1 base from V and 2 bases from J, leaving 9 bases between. Germline-derived CDR1 and CDR2 are SGDLS and YYNGEE. This chain's CDR3 is CASSVTLAQETQYF. The CDR3 DNA reads as TGTGCCAGCAGCGTAACACTAGCTCAAGAGACCCAGTACTTC.